This T cell receptor beta chain was recorded in a study of cytomegalovirus exposure and HLA in healthy donors. General study points: Reports described diagnosis of cytomegalovirus status by the classifier as highly specific and sensitive.

In the PCR, 60 Vbeta and 13 Jbeta primers were used. Sequenced by immunoSEQ multiplex PCR; TCRdb stores in-frame clones only, minus some. Of tens of thousands of clones in the sample, 78% were seen once. With regard to this clone: As yet, its antigen is unknown.

This CDR3 comprises 15 residues. Germline CDR1 reads MNHEY; CDR2 reads SVGAGI. Trimming at V came to 4 bases and at J to 4 bases, leaving 10 bases not matched to a gene. The chain uses TRBV6-5 and TRBJ2-7, with 7 bases identical to TRBD1. This clonotype was obtained from a woman in her thirties or forties in good health and CMV-seropositive. The specimen sequenced was PBMCs. The CDR3 sequence is CASSSNRDSGYEQYF. The CDR3 coding sequence is TGTGCCAGCAGTTCGAACCGGGACAGTGGATACGAGCAGTACTTC.